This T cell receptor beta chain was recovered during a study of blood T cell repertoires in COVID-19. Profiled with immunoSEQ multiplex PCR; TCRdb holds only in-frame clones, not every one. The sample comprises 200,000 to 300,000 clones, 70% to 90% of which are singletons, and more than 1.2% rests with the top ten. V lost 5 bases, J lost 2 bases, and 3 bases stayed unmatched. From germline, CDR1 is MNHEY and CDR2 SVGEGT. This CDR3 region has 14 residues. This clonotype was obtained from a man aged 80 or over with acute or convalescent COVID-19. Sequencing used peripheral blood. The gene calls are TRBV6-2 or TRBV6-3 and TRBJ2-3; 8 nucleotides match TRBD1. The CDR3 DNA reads TGTGCCAGCAGTGCAGGGGGCCCCACAGATACGCAGTATTTT. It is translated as CASSAGGPTDTQYF.